The 16 T cell receptor beta chains presented below share a single source sample, sequenced in a study of vaccination and CD4 T cells after COVID-19 (dated by TCRdb to between 2021 and 2022). These TCRs are of unknown antigen specificity. Library construction relied on PCR. The run used an Illumina iSeq 100. At the Johns Hopkins FTIC core, DNA from the cultured CD4+ T cells underwent TCR sequencing with the Oncomine TCR Beta short-read assay. The public reads were reanalyzed by TCRdb: fastp trimming at Q25, MiXCR alignment, in-frame beta chains only. Under each unique CDR3 protein, matching rows form one entry showing the most common genes and DNA. This sample comprises about 20,000 distinct CDR3 sequences, approximately 53% of them detected only once. Roughly a tenth of the sample belongs to the ten largest clones. The treatment or condition label here, explained by the study, means: approximately nine-day PBMC culture with coronavirus spike peptide pools or control peptides (ViraFEST assay).

Sequencing was performed on CD4+ T cells from blood, cultured in vitro. These receptors all stem from a human donor who had recovered from COVID-19.

This chain links TRBV11-1 with TRBJ2-3, with a weak D call TRBD2 (6 bases). CDR3 length: 14 amino acids. The V gene's germline CDR1 is SGHAT and CDR2 FQDESV (reference sequence). Trimming removed 5 bases from V and 6 bases from J, with 15 bases in between. The CDR3 protein is CASSPGGWTDTQYF. CDR3 DNA: TGTGCCAGCAGCCCCGGGGGTTGGACCGATACGCAGTATTTT.

This clonotype was seen only a few times. The chain uses TRBV6-2 or TRBV6-3 and TRBJ1-1, with D perhaps TRBD1 (5 bases). V lost 2 bases to trimming and J lost 5 bases, with 21 bases between them. Germline V gene sequence: CDR1 MNHEY, CDR2 SVGEGT. This CDR3 has 17 residues. The chain's CDR3 is CASSYLRDSGVWTEAFF. The CDR3 DNA follows: TGTGCCAGCAGTTACCTCCGGGACTCGGGTGTGTGGACTGAAGCTTTCTTT.

The chain is built from TRBV7-9 and TRBJ1-5; 10 bases align to TRBD1. The ends lost 3 bases at V and 2 bases at J; junction bases unmatched: 10. Germline loops: CDR1 SEHNR, CDR2 FQNEAQ (reference sequence). The CDR3 is 18 residues long. The CDR3 DNA is TGTGCCAGCAGCTTCTCGGGACAGGGGATTTCGGGCAATCAGCCCCAGCATTTT. Its translation: CASSFSGQGISGNQPQHF.

This clonotype has only a few counts. The chain links TRBV4-1 to TRBJ1-3; D is ambiguous. This CDR3 is 14 amino acids long. Per germline, CDR1 MGHRA and CDR2 YSYEKL. With 4 bases removed from V and 0 bases from J, the gap between germline ends came to 7 bases. The CDR3 region has the DNA TGCGCCAGCAGCCCCGGTTACTCTGGAAACACCATATATTTT. It translates to CASSPGYSGNTIYF.

The V call is TRBV7-9, the J call TRBJ1-2; TRBD1 is a possible D gene (6 bases). The CDR3 totals 11 residues. Germline V gene lookup returns CDR1 SEHNR and CDR2 FQNEAQ (reference sequence). With 4 bases removed from V and 11 bases from J, the gap between germline ends came to 11 bases. The CDR3 DNA follows: TGTGCCAGCAGCTCCGCACAGGGATACACCTTC. It encodes CASSSAQGYTF.

This clonotype was seen more than once but under ten times. The chain uses TRBV12-3 or TRBV12-4 and TRBJ1-2; 8 bases are a match to TRBD1. The CDR3 is 13 amino acids. With V trimmed by 6 bases and J by 4 bases, 4 bases remained unmatched. CDR3 region: CASSRDRTYGYTF. CDR3 coding DNA: TGTGCCAGCAGCCGGGACAGGACCTATGGCTACACCTTC.

This sequence joins TRBV6-1 and TRBJ1-1; TRBD1 agrees at 7 bases. J gave up 1 base and V 6 bases, and 8 bases lay outside the gene matches. This CDR3 has 15 amino acids. CDR1 is MNHNS and CDR2 is SASEGT in the germline V gene. This CDR3 reads CASSVQHRGNTEAFF. CDR3 coding DNA: TGTGCCAGCAGCGTACAGCACAGGGGGAACACTGAAGCTTTCTTT.

This chain links TRBV20-1 with TRBJ2-1; 7 bases match TRBD2. The J segment lost 2 bases and the V segment lost 3 bases, leaving 4 bases of the junction unmatched. Germline V lookup: CDR1 DFQATT, CDR2 SNEGSKA (reference sequence). The CDR3 runs 14 residues. CDR3 residues: CSARKLAAYNEQFF. In DNA form, the CDR3 reads TGCAGTGCTAGGAAGCTAGCGGCCTACAATGAGCAGTTCTTC.

The chain uses TRBV20-1 and TRBJ2-2; weak D call: TRBD2 (5 bases). Germline lookup yields CDR1 DFQATT and CDR2 SNEGSKA (reference sequence). V was shortened by 0 bases and J by 4 bases, with 12 bases between the two germline ends. This CDR3 spans 15 amino acids. CDR3 sequence: CSARDRGVGTGELFF. CDR3 nucleotide sequence: TGCAGTGCTAGAGATCGGGGAGTCGGCACCGGGGAGCTGTTTTTT.

This sequence joins TRBV7-9 and TRBJ1-1, with D possibly TRBD1 on 5 matching bases. The germline V and J ends were trimmed by 5 bases and 10 bases, with 14 bases remaining between them. CDR1 and CDR2 (germline): SEHNR, FQNEAQ (reference sequence). The CDR3 is 12 residues long. CDR3 loop: CASSPPGGRAFF. The CDR3 coding sequence is TGTGCCAGCAGCCCGCCGGGGGGGAGAGCTTTCTTT.

This clonotype was counted between two and nine times. The chain employs TRBV24-1 and TRBJ1-1; TRBD1 is a possible D gene (6 bases). CDR3 length: 13 amino acids. Germline CDR1 is KGHDR and CDR2 is SFDVKD. The V and J ends lost 3 bases and 11 bases respectively, with 15 bases between them. CDR3 sequence reads: CATSDPSGDWAFF. As DNA, the CDR3 is TGTGCCACCAGTGATCCTTCAGGGGATTGGGCTTTCTTT.

CDR3 in amino acids: CASSPTGFNYYGYTF. The DNA of the CDR3 is TGTGCCAGCTCACCGACAGGGTTTAACTACTATGGCTACACCTTC. The chain links TRBV18 to TRBJ1-2; 7 bases map to TRBD1. This CDR3 has 15 residues. V dropped 3 bases and J dropped 3; count of bases not matched to a gene: 7. The V gene's germline CDR1 is KGHSH and CDR2 LQKENI.

V gene TRBV4-1 combines with J gene TRBJ2-5; the D gene could be TRBD1 or TRBD2 (5 bases each). V was pared by 1 base and J by 1 base, with 10 bases between. Looked up from germline, CDR1 is MGHRA and CDR2 is YSYEKL. The CDR3 consists of 15 residues. The CDR3 reads CASSQVPGTQETQYF. The CDR3 nucleotides are TGCGCCAGCAGCCAAGTCCCCGGGACCCAAGAGACCCAGTACTTC.

This chain joins TRBV2 and TRBJ2-7; weak D call: TRBD2 (5 bases). Germline V gives CDR1 SNHLY, CDR2 FYNNEI. V dropped 11 bases and J dropped 3 bases, with 11 bases sitting between them. The CDR3 covers 11 residues. Written as DNA, the CDR3 is TGTGCCGGAGGACGGAGCTACGAGCAGTACTTC. Protein sequence: CAGGRSYEQYF.

This clonotype was counted a single time. The V gene is TRBV9, the J gene TRBJ2-1; D may be TRBD2 (5 bases). V dropped 2 bases and J dropped 10 bases, with 10 bases sitting between them. The CDR3 has 12 amino acids. CDR1 is SGDLS, CDR2 YYNGEE, per germline. This CDR3 reads CASSVTSGEQFF. CDR3 nucleotide sequence: TGTGCCAGCAGCGTGACCTCGGGAGAGCAGTTCTTC.

The chain uses TRBV30 and TRBJ1-1; tentatively, D is TRBD1 (5 bases). The V end was cut by 6 bases, the J end by 7 bases, with 15 bases between. The CDR3 contains 12 residues. Looked up from germline, CDR1 is GTSNPN and CDR2 is SVGIG (reference sequence). The CDR3 coding sequence is TGTGCCTGCCTGCGCGGGGGTCTTGAAGCTTTCTTT. Residues: CACLRGGLEAFF.